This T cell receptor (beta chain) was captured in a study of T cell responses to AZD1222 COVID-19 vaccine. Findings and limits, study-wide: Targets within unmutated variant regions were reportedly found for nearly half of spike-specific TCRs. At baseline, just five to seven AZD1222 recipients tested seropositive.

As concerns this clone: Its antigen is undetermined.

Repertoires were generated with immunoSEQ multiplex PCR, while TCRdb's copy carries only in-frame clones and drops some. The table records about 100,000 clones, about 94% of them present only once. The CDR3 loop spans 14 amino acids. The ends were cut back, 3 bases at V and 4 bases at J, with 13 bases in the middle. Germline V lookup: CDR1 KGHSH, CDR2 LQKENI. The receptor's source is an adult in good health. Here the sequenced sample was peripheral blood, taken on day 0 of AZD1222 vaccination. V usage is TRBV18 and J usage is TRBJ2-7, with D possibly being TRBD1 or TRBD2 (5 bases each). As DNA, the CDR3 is TGTGCCAGCTCACCCGCCGGGACCTCGTACGAGCAGTACTTC. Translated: CASSPAGTSYEQYF.